This is a list of T cell receptor beta chains from one sample in a study of blood T cell repertoires in COVID-19. Assay used: immunoSEQ multiplex PCR; TCRdb lists only in-frame clones, some missing. The repertoire holds about 120,000 clones, with around 76% as singletons. Material for sequencing was peripheral blood. These receptors all stem from a man in his 70s with acute or convalescent COVID-19. Each CDR3 is given with its conserved first and last residue. The order of the fields is J gene, V gene, clone size, D gene, CDR3 protein, CDR3 DNA. D genes are given only for firm matches. Not all rows give a size; the values are once, few, many and, for expanded clones, a class.

>TRBJ1-2|TRBV5-4|-|TRBD1
CASSPGGGGNYGYTF
TGTGCCAGCAGCCCGGGAGGGGGCGGAAACTATGGCTACACCTTC
>TRBJ2-7|TRBV3-1/TRBV3-2|once|-
CASSPTGTLSYEQYF
TGTGCCAGCAGCCCTACCGGGACACTCTCCTACGAGCAGTACTTC
>TRBJ2-2|TRBV12-3/TRBV12-4|-|-
CASSVDFTGELFF
TGTGCCAGCAGTGTTGACTTCACCGGGGAGCTGTTTTTT
>TRBJ2-4|TRBV6-1|once|-
CASSEVRVAKNIQYF
TGTGCCAGCAGTGAGGTACGGGTAGCCAAAAACATTCAGTACTTC
>TRBJ1-3|TRBV7-2|-|TRBD1
CASSPQGFSGNTIYF
TGTGCCAGCAGCCCACAGGGGTTCTCTGGAAACACCATATATTTT
>TRBJ1-2|TRBV6-1|-|TRBD1
CASSGHPGQGAVGYTF
TGTGCCAGCAGTGGACATCCGGGACAGGGGGCCGTTGGCTACACCTTC
>TRBJ1-4|TRBV6-1|-|TRBD1
CASSEGGGNEKLFF
TGTGCCAGTAGTGAAGGAGGGGGCAATGAAAAACTGTTTTTT
>TRBJ2-7|TRBV6-5|-|-
CASSYRDTQGEQYF
TGTGCCAGCAGTTACCGCGACACCCAGGGGGAGCAGTACTTC
>TRBJ2-5|TRBV5-1|-|TRBD2
CASSQASGGPWETQYF
TGCGCCAGCAGCCAAGCTAGCGGGGGGCCCTGGGAGACCCAGTACTTC
>TRBJ2-1|TRBV11-2|few|-
CASSPRQAGEQFF
TGTGCCAGCAGCCCCCGACAGGCTGGCGAGCAGTTCTTC
>TRBJ2-5|TRBV2|few|TRBD2
CASSDAGGLQETQYF
TGTGCCAGCAGTGACGCGGGGGGACTCCAAGAGACCCAGTACTTC
>TRBJ2-1|TRBV18|-|TRBD1
CASSPNRQGFGNEQFF
TGTGCCAGCTCACCAAACCGACAGGGTTTTGGCAATGAGCAGTTCTTC
>TRBJ2-1|TRBV9|once|-
CASSFGQYNEQFF
TGTGCCAGCAGCTTCGGACAGTACAATGAGCAGTTCTTC
>TRBJ2-1|TRBV7-2|-|-
CASRSLGNEQFF
TGTGCCAGCAGATCCCTAGGAAATGAGCAGTTCTTC
>TRBJ1-2|TRBV5-4|-|-
CASSLVTLGGYTF
TGTGCCAGCAGCTTGGTTACCCTCGGTGGCTACACCTTC
>TRBJ2-7|TRBV9|-|TRBD1
CASSVALGQGVEQYF
TGTGCCAGCAGCGTCGCCTTGGGACAGGGGGTGGAGCAGTACTTC
>TRBJ1-1|TRBV27|-|TRBD1
CASRHHPGQGDTEAFF
TGTGCCAGCAGACATCATCCGGGACAGGGGGACACTGAAGCTTTCTTT
>TRBJ2-1|TRBV18|-|TRBD2
CASSSRPLGGEGRNEQFF
TGTGCCAGCTCATCAAGACCCCTCGGGGGGGAGGGGAGGAATGAGCAGTTCTTC
>TRBJ1-2|TRBV5-6|-|TRBD1
CASSPPGQGIYGYTF
TGTGCCAGCAGCCCCCCGGGACAGGGGATATATGGCTACACCTTC
>TRBJ2-6|TRBV7-9|-|TRBD1
CASSTGGFRSGANVLTF
TGTGCCAGCAGTACAGGGGGCTTTCGGTCTGGGGCCAACGTCCTGACTTTC
>TRBJ1-1|TRBV7-2|-|-
CASSLVRNTEAFF
TGTGCCAGCAGCTTAGTTCGGAACACTGAAGCTTTCTTT
>TRBJ1-1|TRBV19|-|-
CASRGGALEAFF
TGTGCCAGTAGGGGAGGGGCCCTTGAAGCTTTCTTT
>TRBJ2-7|TRBV5-6|-|TRBD2
CASGGGRGRSYEQYF
TGTGCCAGCGGGGGAGGGCGGGGCCGCTCCTACGAGCAGTACTTC
>TRBJ1-2|TRBV5-1|-|TRBD1
CASSLTGEVGYTF
TGCGCCAGCAGCTTGACAGGGGAGGTTGGCTACACCTTC
>TRBJ1-6|TRBV6-4|once|TRBD1
CASSDARQGNIVLGCSPLHF
TGTGCCAGCAGTGACGCCCGACAGGGTAATATCGTCCTGGGGTGTTCACCCCTCCACTTT
>TRBJ1-4|TRBV5-4|-|TRBD1
CASSEGQGGEKLFF
TGTGCCAGCAGCGAGGGACAGGGAGGAGAAAAACTGTTTTTT
>TRBJ2-2|TRBV5-1|-|TRBD1
CASEKTGADGGELFF
TGCGCCAGCGAAAAAACAGGGGCCGATGGCGGGGAGCTGTTTTTT
>TRBJ2-1|TRBV12-3/TRBV12-4|few|TRBD1
CASSYQGAQQFF
TGTGCCAGCAGTTACCAGGGGGCGCAGCAGTTCTTC
>TRBJ1-3|TRBV10-3|-|TRBD1
CAISRPGTGTGNTIYF
TGTGCCATCAGCCGTCCCGGGACAGGGACTGGAAACACCATATATTTT
>TRBJ1-2|TRBV7-2|-|TRBD1
CASSKGDRWYGYTF
TGTGCCAGCTCTAAAGGGGACAGGTGGTATGGCTACACCTTC
>TRBJ2-7|TRBV27|once|TRBD1
CASSPMKRGLQYF
TGTGCCAGCAGCCCCATGAAAAGGGGGCTGCAGTACTTC
>TRBJ1-2|TRBV2|-|-
CASGGVSGLNGYTF
TGTGCCAGCGGGGGGGTGTCGGGACTCAATGGCTACACCTTC
>TRBJ1-2|TRBV20-1|few|TRBD1
CSASTGGWGYGYTF
TGCAGTGCTAGTACAGGGGGTTGGGGCTATGGCTACACCTTC